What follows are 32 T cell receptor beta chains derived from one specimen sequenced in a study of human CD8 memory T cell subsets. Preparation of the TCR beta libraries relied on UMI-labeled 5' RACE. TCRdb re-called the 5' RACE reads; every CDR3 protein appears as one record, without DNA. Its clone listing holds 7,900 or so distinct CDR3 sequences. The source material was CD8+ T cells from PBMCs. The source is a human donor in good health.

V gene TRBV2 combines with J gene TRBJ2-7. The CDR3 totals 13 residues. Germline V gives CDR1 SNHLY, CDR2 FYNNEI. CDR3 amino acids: CASYRLPNYEQYF.

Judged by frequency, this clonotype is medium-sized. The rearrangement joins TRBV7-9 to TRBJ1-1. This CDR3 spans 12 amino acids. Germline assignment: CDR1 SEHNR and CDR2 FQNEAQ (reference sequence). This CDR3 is CASSPLVTEAFF. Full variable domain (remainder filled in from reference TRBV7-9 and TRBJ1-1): DTGVSQNPRHKITKRGQNVTFRCDPISEHNRLYWYRQTLGQGPEFLTYFQNEAQLEKSRLLSDRFSAERPKGSFSTLEIQRTEQGDSAMYLCASSPLVTEAFFGQGTRLTVV.

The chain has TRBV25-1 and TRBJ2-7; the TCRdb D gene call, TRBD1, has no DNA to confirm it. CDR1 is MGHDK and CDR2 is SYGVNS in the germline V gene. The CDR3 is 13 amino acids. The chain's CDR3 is CASSPGLGYEQYF.

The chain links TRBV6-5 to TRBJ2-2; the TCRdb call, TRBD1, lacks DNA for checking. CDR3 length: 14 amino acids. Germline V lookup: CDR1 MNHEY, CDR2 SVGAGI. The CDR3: CASSHPRETGELFF.

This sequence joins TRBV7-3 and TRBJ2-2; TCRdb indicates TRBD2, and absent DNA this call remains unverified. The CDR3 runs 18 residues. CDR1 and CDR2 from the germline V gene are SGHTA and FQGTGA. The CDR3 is CASSFGLAGPSNTGELFF.

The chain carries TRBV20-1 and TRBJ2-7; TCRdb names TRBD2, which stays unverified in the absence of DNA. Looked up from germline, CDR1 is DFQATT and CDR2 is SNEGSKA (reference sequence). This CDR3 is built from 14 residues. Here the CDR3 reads CSARLLAGGYEQYF.

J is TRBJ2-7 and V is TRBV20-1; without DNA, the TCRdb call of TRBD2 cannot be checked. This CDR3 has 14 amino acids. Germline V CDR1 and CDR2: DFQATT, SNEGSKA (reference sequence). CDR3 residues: CSATGLAGTYEQYF.

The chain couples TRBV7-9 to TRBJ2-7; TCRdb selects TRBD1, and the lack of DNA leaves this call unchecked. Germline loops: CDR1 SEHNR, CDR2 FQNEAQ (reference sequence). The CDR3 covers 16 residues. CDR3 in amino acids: CASSSPSTGASYEQYF.

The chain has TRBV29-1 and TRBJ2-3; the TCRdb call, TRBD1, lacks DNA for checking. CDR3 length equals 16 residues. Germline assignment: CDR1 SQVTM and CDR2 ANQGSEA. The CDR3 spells CSVDSLGRGATDTQYF.

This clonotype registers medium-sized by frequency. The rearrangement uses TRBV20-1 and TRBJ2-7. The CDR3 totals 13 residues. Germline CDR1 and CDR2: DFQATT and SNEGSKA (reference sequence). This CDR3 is CSARDSSSYEQYF.

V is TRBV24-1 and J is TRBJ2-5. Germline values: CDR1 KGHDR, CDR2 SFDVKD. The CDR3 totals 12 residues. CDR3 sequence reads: CATSDPQETQYF.

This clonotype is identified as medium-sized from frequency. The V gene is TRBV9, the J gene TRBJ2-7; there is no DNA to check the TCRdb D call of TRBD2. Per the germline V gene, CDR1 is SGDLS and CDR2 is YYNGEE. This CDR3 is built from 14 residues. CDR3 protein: CASSVGSVSYEQYF.

The CDR3 sequence: CIPGGVYGYTF. This sequence joins TRBV29-1 and TRBJ1-2; the D call from TCRdb, TRBD1, cannot be confirmed without DNA. The CDR3 consists of 11 residues. Germline CDR1 reads SQVTM; CDR2 reads ANQGSEA.

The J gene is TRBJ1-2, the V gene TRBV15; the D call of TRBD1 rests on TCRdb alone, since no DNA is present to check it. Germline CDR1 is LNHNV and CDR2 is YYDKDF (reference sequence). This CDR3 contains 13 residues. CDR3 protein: CATSSHRDYGYTF.

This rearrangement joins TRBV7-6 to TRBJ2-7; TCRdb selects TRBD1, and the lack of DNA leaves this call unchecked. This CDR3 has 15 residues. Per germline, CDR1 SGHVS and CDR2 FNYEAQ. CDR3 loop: CASSLVQGFSYEQYF.

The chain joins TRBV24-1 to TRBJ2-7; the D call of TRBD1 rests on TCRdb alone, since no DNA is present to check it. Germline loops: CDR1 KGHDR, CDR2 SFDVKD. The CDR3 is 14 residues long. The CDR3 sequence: CATSDRTGGYEQYF.

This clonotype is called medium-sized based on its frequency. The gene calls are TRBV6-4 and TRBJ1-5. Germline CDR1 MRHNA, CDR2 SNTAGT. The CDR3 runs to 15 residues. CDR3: CASKSDFYSNQPQHF.

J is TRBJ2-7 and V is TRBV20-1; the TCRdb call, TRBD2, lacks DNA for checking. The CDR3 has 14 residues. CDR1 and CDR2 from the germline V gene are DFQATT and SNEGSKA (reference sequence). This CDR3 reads CSARGLALSYEQYF.

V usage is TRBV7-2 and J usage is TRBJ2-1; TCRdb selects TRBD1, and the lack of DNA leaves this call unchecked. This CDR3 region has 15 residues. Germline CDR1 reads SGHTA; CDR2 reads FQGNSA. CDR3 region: CASSSRADSYNEQFF.

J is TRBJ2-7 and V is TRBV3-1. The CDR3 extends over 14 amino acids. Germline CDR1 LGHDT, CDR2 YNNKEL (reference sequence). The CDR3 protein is CASSLPASDDEQYF.

CDR3 in amino acids: CASKGSKNIQYF. V usage is TRBV2 and J usage is TRBJ2-4; the D gene TCRdb calls, TRBD2, cannot be checked with no DNA. The CDR3 spans 12 residues. Germline V gene sequence: CDR1 SNHLY, CDR2 FYNNEI.

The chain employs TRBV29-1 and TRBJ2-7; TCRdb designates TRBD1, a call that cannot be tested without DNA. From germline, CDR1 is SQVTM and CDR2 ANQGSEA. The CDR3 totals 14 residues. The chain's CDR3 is CSVGPTGGQYEQYF.

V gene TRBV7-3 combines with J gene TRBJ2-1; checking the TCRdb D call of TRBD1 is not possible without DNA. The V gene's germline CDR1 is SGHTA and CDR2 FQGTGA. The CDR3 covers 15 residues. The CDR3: CASSLNGDSYNEQFF.

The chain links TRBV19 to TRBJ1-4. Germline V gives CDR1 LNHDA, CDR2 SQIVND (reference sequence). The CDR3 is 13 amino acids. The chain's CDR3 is CASSIWESEKLFF. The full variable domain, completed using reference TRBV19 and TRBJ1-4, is DGGITQSPKYLFRKEGQNVTLSCEQNLNHDAMYWYRQDPGQGLRLIYYSQIVNDFQKGDIAEGYSVSREKKESFPLTVTSAQKNPTAFYLCASSIWESEKLFFGSGTQLSVL.

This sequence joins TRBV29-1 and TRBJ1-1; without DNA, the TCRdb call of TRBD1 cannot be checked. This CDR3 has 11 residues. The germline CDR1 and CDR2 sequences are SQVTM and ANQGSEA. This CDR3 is CSVWTAVEAFF.

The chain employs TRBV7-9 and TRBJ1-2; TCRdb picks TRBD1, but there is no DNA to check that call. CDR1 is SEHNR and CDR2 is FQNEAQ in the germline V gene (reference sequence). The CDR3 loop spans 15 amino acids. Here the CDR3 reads CASSLGTGATDGYTF.

CDR3 loop: CASSFPAGYNEQFF. This chain connects TRBV5-6 to TRBJ2-1; no DNA is available, so the TRBD2 call from TCRdb remains unchecked. The CDR3 extends over 14 amino acids. Per the germline V gene, CDR1 is SGHDT and CDR2 is YYEEEE.

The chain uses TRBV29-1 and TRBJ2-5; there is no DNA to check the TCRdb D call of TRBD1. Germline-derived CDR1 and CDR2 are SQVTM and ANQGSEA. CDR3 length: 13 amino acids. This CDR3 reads CSVPDRDGETQYF.

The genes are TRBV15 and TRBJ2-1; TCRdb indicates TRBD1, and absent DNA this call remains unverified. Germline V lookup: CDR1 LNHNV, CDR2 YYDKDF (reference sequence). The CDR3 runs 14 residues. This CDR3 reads CATSPDAGNNEQFF.

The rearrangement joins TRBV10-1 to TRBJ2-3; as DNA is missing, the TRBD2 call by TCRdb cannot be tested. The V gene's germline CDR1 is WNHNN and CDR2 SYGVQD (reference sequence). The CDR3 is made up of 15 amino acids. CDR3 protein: CASSVTSGGTDTQYF.

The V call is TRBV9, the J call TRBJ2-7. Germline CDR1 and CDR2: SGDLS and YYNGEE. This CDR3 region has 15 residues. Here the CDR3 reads CASSITGDSSYEQYF.

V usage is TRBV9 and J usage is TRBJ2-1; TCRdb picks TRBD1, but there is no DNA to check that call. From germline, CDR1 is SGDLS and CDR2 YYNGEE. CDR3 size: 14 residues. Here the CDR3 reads CASSVSGGYNEQFF.